This is a list of T cell receptor beta chains from one sample in a study of early T cells in non-severe SARS-CoV-2 infection. TCRdb independently ran MiXCR on the 5' RACE reads; one entry per CDR3 protein. The profile covers roughly 93,000 distinct CDR3 sequences, with approximately 11% appearing a single time and roughly 5% taken by the ten largest. The specimen sequenced was whole blood. These receptors all come from an adult who was a healthcare worker with PCR-confirmed SARS-CoV-2 infection or an uninfected control (not recorded which). The CDR3 runs from the conserved cysteine through the conserved F or W. A D gene is named only where the DNA matches it firmly. Clone size, where shown, is once, few, many, or a class for clones that have expanded.

clone_size,cdr3_length,j_call,d_call,v_call,cdr3_aa,cdr3_nt
many,12,TRBJ2-2,.,TRBV29-1,CSVWTGTGELFF,TGCAGCGTTTGGACTGGCACCGGGGAGCTGTTTTTT
few,19,TRBJ2-6,.,TRBV5-1,CASSAHSGRFYSGANVLTF,TGCGCCAGCAGCGCACATAGCGGAAGATTCTACTCTGGGGCCAACGTCCTGACTTTC
.,12,TRBJ2-3,.,TRBV2,CASDKSTDTQYF,TGTGCCAGCGACAAAAGCACAGATACGCAGTATTTT
few,13,TRBJ2-7,TRBD1,TRBV6-1,CASRGQNAYEQYF,TGTGCCAGCAGGGGACAGAACGCCTACGAGCAGTACTTC
.,16,TRBJ2-3,TRBD2,TRBV10-3,CAISDLAGGRTDTQYF,TGTGCCATCAGTGATCTAGCGGGGGGAAGGACAGATACGCAGTATTTT
few,12,TRBJ2-5,.,TRBV7-2,CASSFLGVTQYF,TGTGCCAGCAGCTTCCTAGGGGTGACCCAGTACTTC
.,14,TRBJ2-5,.,TRBV20-1,CSASLWLYQETQYF,TGCAGTGCTAGTTTATGGCTGTACCAAGAGACCCAGTACTTC
.,15,TRBJ1-2,.,TRBV9,CASSDQHLTGYGYTF,TGTGCCAGCAGCGACCAACACCTAACGGGGTATGGCTACACCTTC
many,14,TRBJ2-1,.,TRBV18,CASSPTGMLNEQFF,TGTGCCAGCTCACCGACGGGAATGCTAAATGAGCAGTTCTTC
.,15,TRBJ1-1,.,TRBV5-1,CASSFITGLNTEAFF,TGCGCCAGCAGTTTCATAACAGGGTTGAACACTGAAGCTTTCTTT
many,15,TRBJ2-3,.,TRBV10-1,CASSDNPSSTDTQYF,TGCGCCAGCAGTGACAATCCCTCTAGCACAGATACGCAGTATTTT
many,16,TRBJ1-2,.,TRBV6-6,CASSLSTGTPLNGYTF,TGTGCCAGCAGCCTCTCCACAGGGACCCCTTTGAATGGCTACACCTTC
.,14,TRBJ1-6,.,TRBV12-3/TRBV12-4,CASSLTVSNSPLHF,TGTGCCAGCAGTTTGACAGTCTCCAATTCACCCCTCCATTTT
many,16,TRBJ2-1,TRBD2,TRBV5-5,CASSHVAGVAANEQFF,TGTGCCAGCAGCCATGTAGCGGGAGTAGCGGCCAATGAGCAGTTCTTC
.,15,TRBJ2-1,.,TRBV2,CASSEDLPTYNEQFF,TGTGCCAGCAGTGAAGATCTCCCTACCTACAATGAGCAGTTCTTC
few,11,TRBJ1-6,.,TRBV7-2,CASSVNSPLHF,TGTGCCAGCAGCGTTAATTCACCCCTCCACTTT
few,14,TRBJ2-7,.,TRBV7-2,CASSSYGASYEQYF,TGTGCCAGCAGTTCCTATGGTGCGTCCTACGAGCAGTACTTC
few,14,TRBJ1-5,TRBD1,TRBV6-5,CASSYTDRGEPQHF,TGTGCCAGCAGTTACACTGACAGGGGTGAGCCCCAGCATTTT
once,16,TRBJ2-3,TRBD2,TRBV30,CAWTKGLAGEMDTQYF,TGTGCCTGGACCAAGGGACTAGCGGGGGAAATGGATACGCAGTATTTT
.,12,TRBJ2-3,.,TRBV29-1,CSVEAGSDTQYF,TGCAGCGTTGAAGCAGGGTCAGATACGCAGTATTTT
many,16,TRBJ2-3,TRBD2,TRBV7-9,CASSSSGRYRTDTQYF,TGTGCCAGCAGCTCTAGCGGGAGGTACCGCACAGATACGCAGTATTTT
.,13,TRBJ1-1,.,TRBV7-2,CASSIGQTREAFF,TGTGCCAGCAGCATCGGACAGACTAGAGAAGCTTTCTTT
.,13,TRBJ2-7,TRBD1,TRBV6-1,CASTGTAPGEQYF,TGTGCCAGCACCGGGACAGCACCAGGAGAGCAGTACTTC
.,15,TRBJ2-1,.,TRBV7-3,CASSLSRDSINEQFF,TGTGCCAGCAGCTTGTCCCGGGACTCTATCAATGAGCAGTTCTTC
few,15,TRBJ2-4,.,TRBV19,CASSGPQLAKNIQYF,TGTGCCAGTAGTGGCCCACAGCTAGCCAAAAACATTCAGTACTTC
many,15,TRBJ1-5,.,TRBV7-9,CASSLTGTPNQPQHF,TGTGCCAGCAGCTTAACCGGGACCCCCAATCAGCCCCAGCATTTT
many,13,TRBJ1-5,.,TRBV20-1,CSARGGGNQPQHF,TGCAGTGCTAGAGGAGGGGGCAATCAGCCCCAGCATTTT
.,16,TRBJ2-7,TRBD2,TRBV7-2,CASSQKAAGGYYEQYF,TGTGCCAGCAGCCAGAAGGCGGCGGGAGGGTACTACGAGCAGTACTTC
few,15,TRBJ1-1,.,TRBV29-1,CSVSSGWGMNTEAFF,TGCAGCGTTTCTTCAGGGTGGGGGATGAACACTGAAGCTTTCTTT
few,13,TRBJ1-2,.,TRBV3-1,CASSQGGGSGYTF,TGCGCCAGCAGCCAAGGAGGAGGGAGCGGCTACACCTTC
few,15,TRBJ2-2,TRBD1,TRBV28,CASSLNRGLTGELFF,TGTGCCAGCAGTTTAAACAGGGGGCTTACCGGGGAGCTGTTTTTT
.,15,TRBJ1-1,TRBD1,TRBV7-6,CASSLLGTGNTEAFF,TGTGCCAGCAGCTTACTTGGGACAGGTAACACTGAAGCTTTCTTT
.,14,TRBJ2-2,.,TRBV6-2/TRBV6-3,CASSYAASTGELFF,TGTGCCAGCAGTTACGCGGCATCCACCGGGGAGCTGTTTTTT
.,16,TRBJ2-1,TRBD1,TRBV28,CASSPTGTGPRNEQFF,TGTGCCAGCAGTCCCACCGGGACAGGGCCCCGGAATGAGCAGTTCTTC
many,17,TRBJ2-5,.,TRBV9,CASSAARPGRPQETQYF,TGTGCCAGCAGCGCCGCCCGACCGGGACGGCCCCAAGAGACCCAGTACTTC
many,16,TRBJ1-5,TRBD1,TRBV24-1,CATSDLIQGARQPQHF,TGTGCCACCAGTGATTTGATACAGGGGGCAAGGCAGCCCCAGCATTTT
few,16,TRBJ2-7,TRBD2,TRBV2,CASSKTGLADPAVGYF,TGTGCCAGCAGCAAAACGGGACTAGCGGACCCCGCGGTCGGGTACTTC
many,12,TRBJ1-5,.,TRBV20-1,CSADSSNQPQHF,TGCAGTGCTGACAGCTCCAATCAGCCCCAGCATTTT
.,14,TRBJ2-2,TRBD2,TRBV7-2,CASSFERGTGELFF,TGTGCCAGCAGCTTTGAGCGGGGTACCGGGGAGCTGTTTTTT
many,13,TRBJ2-7,.,TRBV7-9,CASSSSGVNEQYF,TGTGCCAGCAGCTCCTCGGGGGTCAACGAGCAGTACTTC
once,10,TRBJ2-1,.,TRBV5-5,CASNNNEQFF,TGTGCCAGCAACAACAATGAGCAGTTCTTC
.,15,TRBJ1-5,TRBD1,TRBV7-6,CASSSGTGGLQPQHF,TGTGCCAGCAGCTCCGGGACAGGGGGCCTTCAGCCCCAGCATTTT
many,13,TRBJ2-5,.,TRBV27,CASSRRSEETQYF,TGTGCCAGCAGTCGCCGTTCTGAGGAGACCCAGTACTTC
few,14,TRBJ2-1,.,TRBV20-1,CSSIPGATYNEQFF,TGCAGCTCAATCCCGGGGGCCACCTACAATGAGCAGTTCTTC
many,13,TRBJ1-6,.,TRBV5-5,CASSLGRDSPLHF,TGTGCCAGCAGCTTAGGCCGAGATTCACCCCTCCACTTT